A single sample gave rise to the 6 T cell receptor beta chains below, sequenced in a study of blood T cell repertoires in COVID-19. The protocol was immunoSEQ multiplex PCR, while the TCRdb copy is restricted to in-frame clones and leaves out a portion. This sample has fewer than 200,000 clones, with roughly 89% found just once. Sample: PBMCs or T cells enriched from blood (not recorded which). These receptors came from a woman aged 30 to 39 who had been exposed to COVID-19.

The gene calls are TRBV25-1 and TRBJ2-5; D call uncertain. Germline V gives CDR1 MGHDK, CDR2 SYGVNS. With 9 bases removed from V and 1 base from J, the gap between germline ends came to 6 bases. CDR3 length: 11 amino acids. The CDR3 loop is CASRSQETQYF. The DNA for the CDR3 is TGTGCCAGTCGGAGCCAAGAGACCCAGTACTTC.

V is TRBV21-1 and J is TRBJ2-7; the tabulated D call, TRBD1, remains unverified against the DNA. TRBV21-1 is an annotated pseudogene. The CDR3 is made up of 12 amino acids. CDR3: CASSNDTYEQYF. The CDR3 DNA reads TGTGCCAGCAGCAACGACACTTACGAGCAGTACTTC.

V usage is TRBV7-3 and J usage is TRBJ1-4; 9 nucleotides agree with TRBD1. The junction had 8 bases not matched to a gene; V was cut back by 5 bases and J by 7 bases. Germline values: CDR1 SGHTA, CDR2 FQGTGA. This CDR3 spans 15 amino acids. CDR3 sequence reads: CASSIGQGRGEKLFF. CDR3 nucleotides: TGTGCCAGCAGCATAGGACAGGGGCGAGGTGAAAAACTGTTTTTT.

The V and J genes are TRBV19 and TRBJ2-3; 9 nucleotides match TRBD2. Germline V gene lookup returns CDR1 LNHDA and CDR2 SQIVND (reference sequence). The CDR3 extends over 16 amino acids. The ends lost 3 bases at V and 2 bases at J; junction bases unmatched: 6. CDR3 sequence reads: CASSIDPSGDTDTQYF. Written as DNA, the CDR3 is TGTGCCAGTAGTATCGATCCTAGCGGGGACACAGATACGCAGTATTTT.

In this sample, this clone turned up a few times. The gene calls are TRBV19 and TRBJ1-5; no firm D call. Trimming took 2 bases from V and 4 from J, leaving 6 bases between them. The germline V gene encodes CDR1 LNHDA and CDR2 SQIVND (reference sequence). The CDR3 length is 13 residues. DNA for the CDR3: TGTGCCAGTAGTATACCGGTAAATCAGCCCCAGCATTTT. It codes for CASSIPVNQPQHF.

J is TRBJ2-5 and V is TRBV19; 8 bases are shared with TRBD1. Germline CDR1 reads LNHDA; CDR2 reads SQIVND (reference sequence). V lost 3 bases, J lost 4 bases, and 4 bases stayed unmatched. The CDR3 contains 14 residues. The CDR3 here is CASSMDRAVETQYF. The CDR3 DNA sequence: TGTGCCAGTAGTATGGACAGGGCCGTAGAGACCCAGTACTTC.